This T cell receptor beta chain was sequenced in a study of T cells in Graves' hyperthyroidism and ophthalmopathy. The junction had 10 bases not matched to a gene; V was cut back by 5 bases and J by 3 bases. The CDR3 runs 15 residues. In germline, CDR1 is SGHTA, CDR2 FQGNSA. Lactation, pregnancy, other autoimmune disease or uncontrolled infection led to exclusion of patients. Amplification of TCR beta CDR3 regions used RNA as the template. Initially, a first-round RT-PCR of the TCR CDR3 employed the HTBI primer set. TCRdb fed the multiplex PCR reads into MiXCR, producing one record per CDR3 protein. The repertoire holds about 500,000 distinct CDR3 sequences, with 40% to 50% as singletons.

This chain joins TRBV7-2 and TRBJ2-7; 7 bases are a match to TRBD1. Sequenced sample: peripheral blood or thyroid tissue (not recorded which). This clonotype originated in an adult woman with Graves' disease, either hyperthyroidism or ophthalmopathy (not recorded which). The CDR3 bases are TGTGCCAGCAGCATAAACTCCCGGGACAGCTACGAGCAGTACTTC. This gives the protein CASSINSRDSYEQYF.